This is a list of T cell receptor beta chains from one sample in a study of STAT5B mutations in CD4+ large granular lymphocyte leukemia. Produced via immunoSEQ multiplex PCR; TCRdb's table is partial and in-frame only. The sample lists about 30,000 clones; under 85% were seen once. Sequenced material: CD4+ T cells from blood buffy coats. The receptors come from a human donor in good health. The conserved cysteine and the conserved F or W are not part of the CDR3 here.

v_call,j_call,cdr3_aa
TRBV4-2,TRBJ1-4,ASSQDGGTNEKLF
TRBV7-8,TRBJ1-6,ASSLGNRYVDSPLH
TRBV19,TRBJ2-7,ASRPSVSYEQY
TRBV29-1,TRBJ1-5,SVGHGDSNQPQH
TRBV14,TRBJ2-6,ASSQASGANVLT
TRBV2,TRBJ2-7,ASSVLRGGDEQY
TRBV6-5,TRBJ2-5,ASTRQGQETQY
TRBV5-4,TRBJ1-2,ASSFQEHIGYT
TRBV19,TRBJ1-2,ASSMRTGNYGYT
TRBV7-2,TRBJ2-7,ASSLFGGAYEQY
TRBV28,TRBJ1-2,ASNPGQGVDGYT
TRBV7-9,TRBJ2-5,ASSPGQGQETQY
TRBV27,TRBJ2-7,ASSLWGGTLYEQY
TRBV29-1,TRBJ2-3,SRERDHTGGTDTQY
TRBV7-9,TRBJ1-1,ATETGGGTEAF
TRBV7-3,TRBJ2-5,ASSLTGGAGETQY
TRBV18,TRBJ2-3,ASSPQEMGTDTQY